This entry is about one T cell receptor (beta chain). What it binds is not known. With a J-beta primer mix and a sample-barcoded 5' primer, a second PCR ran about 7 to 12 cycles. Via MiXCR, TCRdb re-called the 5' RACE reads, giving one row per CDR3 protein. The sample holds 650,000 to 1,000,000 distinct CDR3 sequences, around 34% seen once. CDR3 size: 12 residues. V lost 6 bases to trimming and J lost 10 bases, with 13 bases between them. CDR1 and CDR2 from the germline V gene are MDHEN and SYDVKM. The sample is drawn from a study of blood T cells in healthy people across ages. Study-level points and caveats: Donors of long life had a larger count of naive CD4+ cells and greater diversity than aged donors.

The source of this sequence is a man aged 18 to 35 in good health. The sequenced sample consisted of blood. This chain links TRBV28 with TRBJ1-5; D might be TRBD1 (5 bases). CDR3 amino acids: CASRTALGPQHF. CDR3 DNA: TGTGCCAGCAGGACAGCGCTTGGCCCCCAGCATTTT.